This T cell receptor beta chain stems from a study of naive and memory T cell subsets. General observations from the study: Diversity fell and Gini index rose from naive through CM, EM, EMRA.

Two oligonucleotides, mixed equimolar, formed the beta constant-region primer covering TRBC1 and TRBC2. The ligated cDNA underwent four PCR rounds using SP2 and nested alpha and beta constant-region primers. MiXCR, run by TCRdb on the UMI-ligation and nested PCR reads, gives a single entry per CDR3 protein. This sample has about 4,400 distinct CDR3 sequences, with around 5.5% found just once. After CD4 positive bead selection, the CD4-negative fraction gave CD8 T cells. This clonotype occurred many times. Antigen unknown. V lost 4 bases to trimming and J lost 7 bases, with 19 bases between them. CDR1 and CDR2 from the germline V gene are LGHNA and YSLEER. The CDR3 consists of 15 residues.

This TCR was sampled from a human donor in good health. This rearrangement joins TRBV4-3 to TRBJ1-2; maybe TRBD1 (5 bases). The specimen sequenced was effector memory CD8+ T cells from blood. The subset was: effector memory, CD45RA- CD27-. The CDR3 loop is CASSPRGIADVGYTF. The CDR3 region has the DNA TGCGCCAGCAGCCCCCGGGGCATAGCGGATGTTGGCTACACCTTC.